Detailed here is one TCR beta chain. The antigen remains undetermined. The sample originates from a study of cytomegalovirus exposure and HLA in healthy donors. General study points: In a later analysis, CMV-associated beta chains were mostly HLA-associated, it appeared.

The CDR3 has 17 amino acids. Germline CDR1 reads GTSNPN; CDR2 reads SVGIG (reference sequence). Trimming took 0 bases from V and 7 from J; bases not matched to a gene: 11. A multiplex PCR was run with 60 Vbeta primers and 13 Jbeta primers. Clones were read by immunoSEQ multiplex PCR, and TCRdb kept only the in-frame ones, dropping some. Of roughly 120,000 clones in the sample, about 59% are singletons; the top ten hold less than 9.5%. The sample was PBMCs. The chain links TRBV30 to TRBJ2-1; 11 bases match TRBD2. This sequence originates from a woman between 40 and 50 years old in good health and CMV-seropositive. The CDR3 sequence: CAWSVTLAGGMENEQFF. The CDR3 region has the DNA TGTGCCTGGAGTGTAACCTTAGCGGGAGGGATGGAGAATGAGCAGTTCTTC. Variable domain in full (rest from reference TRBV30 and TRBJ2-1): SQTIHQWPATLVQPVGSPLSLECTVEGTSNPNLYWYRQAAGRGLQLLFYSVGIGQISSEVPQNLSASRPQDRQFILSSKKLLLSDSGFYLCAWSVTLAGGMENEQFFGPGTRLTVL.